This T cell receptor (beta chain) was captured by sequencing in a study of blood T cell repertoires in COVID-19. The overall study: From T cells, B-cell-depleted T cells, or PBMCs came the material, which was cDNA or gDNA.

The CDR3 consists of 13 residues. Trimming took off 0 bases at V and 8 bases at J, with 11 bases between the two ends. Germline V gene sequence: CDR1 SGHRS, CDR2 YFSETQ. Those who participated ranged in age from roughly 18 to 89 years and resided in approximately 26 US areas. Allocation to cohorts depended on clinical history reported by the participants. In the source study's methods: Reference gene primers were amplified, and this amplification served to estimate nucleated cell counts. Assay used: immunoSEQ multiplex PCR; TCRdb lists only in-frame clones, some missing. V, J and clone size are taken as reported in that table, and D and trimming were inferred from the DNA itself. This table has approximately 400,000 clones, around 86% appearing once.

The sequence derives from a woman in her fifties or sixties who had recovered from COVID-19. The sample comprised PBMCs or T cells enriched from blood (not recorded which). V usage is TRBV5-1 and J usage is TRBJ1-2; D unclear. The CDR3 protein is CASSLDLRGGYTF. The CDR3 bases are TGCGCCAGCAGCTTGGATCTCAGAGGAGGCTACACCTTC.